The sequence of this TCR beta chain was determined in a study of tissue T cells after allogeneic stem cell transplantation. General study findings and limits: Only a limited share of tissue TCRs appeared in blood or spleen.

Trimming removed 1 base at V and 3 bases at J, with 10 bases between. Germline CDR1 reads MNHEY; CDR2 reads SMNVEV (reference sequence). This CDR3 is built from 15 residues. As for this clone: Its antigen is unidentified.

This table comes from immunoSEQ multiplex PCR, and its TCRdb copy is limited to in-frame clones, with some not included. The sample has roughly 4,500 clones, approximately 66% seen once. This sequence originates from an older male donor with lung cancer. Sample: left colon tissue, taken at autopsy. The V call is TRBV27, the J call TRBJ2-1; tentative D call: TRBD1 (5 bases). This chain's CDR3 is CASSLYRGGYNEQFF. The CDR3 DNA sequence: TGTGCCAGCAGTTTATATAGGGGTGGCTACAATGAGCAGTTCTTC.